This T cell receptor (beta chain) was observed in a study of cytomegalovirus exposure and HLA in healthy donors (dated by TCRdb to about 2017). A note on the overall study: An earlier analysis of roughly 500 of the donors reported approximately 260 Gb of sequence data and 95 million to 130 million unique TCR beta sequences obtained from some 170 million T cells. An early release that covered approximately 600 HLA-typed donors contained approximately 300 gigabases of sequencing data and roughly 84 million unique TCR sequences. Among the roughly 400 genotyped donors, 75% to 90% belonged to the genetic ancestry cluster associated with self-reported Caucasian donors. The aim of the study was to test whether cataloging public T cell receptors could identify signatures of past pathogen exposure. Using immunosequencing, the study profiled T cell repertoires from around 680 subjects and related those repertoires to cytomegalovirus serostatus. Along with the approximately 700-subject first cohort, a separate validation cohort of over a hundred different subjects was used. The study combined high-throughput TCR immunosequencing, statistical association of individual TCRs with disease status, and machine learning to predict cytomegalovirus infection status. In a later analysis, previously published TCR beta repertoires from 550 to 750 donors were re-analyzed and high-resolution HLA genotyping was added so that TCR occurrence patterns could be studied. Rather than drawing on any new phenotypic data, the later analysis identified candidate immune exposures from TCR beta sequences and the way those sequences occurred across donors. An earlier analysis of several hundred of the donors applied high-throughput TCR beta sequencing to assess whether each TCR beta V gene segment acted as functional or pseudogenic. Donor age, sex, ethnicity and CMV serostatus were compiled alongside the repertoire data. A later genetic analysis took genome-wide SNP genotypes for about 55% of the 666 donors and used that subset as a discovery cohort. Every repertoire in the discovery cohort had been generated on one and the same sequencing platform. HLA typing included class I and class II loci at four-digit resolution. The number of donors typed differed by locus, with roughly 629-640 for A, B, C, DRB1 and DQB1, roughly 520 for DQA1, 600 to 610 for DPA1, and 472 for DPB1. Roughly 5 DR-DQ haplotypes were handled as single units for association and clustering, since linkage in the cohort was strong. On average, roughly 250,000 unique TCR beta nucleotide sequences were sequenced per donor among a few hundred genotyped donors of the cohort, with roughly 18% of those sequences being non-productive.

The cohort consisted of 600 to 750 healthy bone marrow donors. At the time of sampling, all cohort members were nominally healthy, though unrecorded immune exposures were likely present. The donor was CMV seronegative and was included in the group of approximately 350 seronegative cohort members. Every donor gave a peripheral blood sample, and the peripheral blood mononuclear cells from that sample were used for TCR beta sequencing. Genomic DNA extraction from the blood cell samples was performed with the Qiagen DNeasy Blood Extraction Kit. Cut back by 2 bases and 5 bases, the V and J ends lie 18 bases apart. Spanning cysteine to phenylalanine, the CDR3 consists of 16 amino acids. Only the CDR3 region is kept as DNA, spanning 48 bases read in frame from base 1. Looking up the germline V gene yields CDR1 MDHEN and CDR2 SYDVKM. About this clone itself: The antigen it recognizes is unknown.

Receptors were amplified or captured by the immunoSEQ multiplex PCR assay. For the multiplex PCR, a mixture combining 60 forward primers for TCR Vbeta segments and 13 reverse primers for TCR Jbeta segments was used. Amplification of the CDR3 region of rearranged TCR beta genes was performed with a multiplex PCR assay on genomic DNA. The Illumina HiSeq System was used to sequence the amplified TCR beta libraries as 87-base-pair reads. The study's processing was this. A later analysis counted approximately 84 million unique TCR beta chains across the 550 to 800 repertoires, and around 9.9 million of these chains were shared by at least two donors. Raw reads were error-corrected and collapsed into unique sequences by a nearest-neighbor algorithm in which closely related sequences were merged to remove PCR and sequencing errors. To assign V, D and J gene segments, CDR3 sequences were aligned to IMGT reference sequences. For a sequence to be retained, a match of at least six nucleotides was required to both a V gene segment and a J gene segment. A rearrangement counted as productive if the CDR3 had no stop codons and remained in frame with V and J, and every other rearrangement counted as non-productive. Following IMGT convention, CDR3 was defined as the stretch from the second conserved V-encoded cysteine up to the conserved J-encoded phenylalanine. The earlier analysis of roughly 590 of the donors excluded sequences that lacked an unambiguous match to a single V gene segment. In an earlier analysis of about 590 of the donors, a V segment was called functional when productive rearrangements were above 56.7%, and segregating when the standard deviation between donors exceeded 5%. To diagnose cytomegalovirus status from the catalog of TCR beta chain sequences, a statistical classification framework was built. In a later analysis, V and J genes were assigned by comparing TCR nucleotide sequences against IMGT/GENE-DB human TR gene sequences. Using the TCRdist pipeline, a later analysis assigned CDR3 sequences along with most-parsimonious VDJ recombination scenarios. In a later analysis, every TCR beta chain was defined by the combination of its CDR3 amino acid sequence and its V-gene family, and reads without a unique V-gene family were dropped. To address suspected cross-contamination and a sequencing artifact, a later analysis removed some 620 highly shared, low-generation-probability nucleotide sequences. In a later analysis, a clonal expansion index was calculated for each public chain from normalized within-repertoire ranks of inferred template counts. In a later analysis, generation probabilities were computed with a VDJ recombination model fitted to out-of-frame rearrangements, and the resulting probabilities were checked against IGoR. In a later analysis, TCR-TCR, TCR-HLA and TCR-CMV co-occurrence was scored with hypergeometric tests, and a repertoire-size bias correction was applied to TCR pairs. A later analysis estimated false discovery rates by permuting HLA or CMV assignments 20 times. In a later analysis, co-occurring TCRs were grouped with DBSCAN, and TCRdist sequence similarity was added when clustering was performed within HLA-allele-positive subsets. Repertoires with fewer than 30,000 or more than 120,000 public chains were left out of co-occurrence clustering, as were five repertoires with anomalous nucleotide sharing. What TCRdb holds here is the immuneACCESS table cut down to in-frame rearrangements. Part of the clones is not present; checked against another copy, under half of the missing clones reflect an unresolved V gene, and the others are unexplained. For V, J and clone size, that table is used; D and trimming come from the DNA. The data table for this sample lists about 130,000 clones. Clones ranked in the top ten supply roughly 2.7% of the sample.

Overall results and qualifications from the work: Correlated functional status among segregating V segments might reflect linkage disequilibrium, but an unknown experimental factor could not be ruled out. Broadly in line with IMGT annotations, most TCR beta V segments showed up in productive rearrangements about 87% or about 30% of the time in an earlier analysis of several hundred of the donors. A cluster of highly shared sequence variants was judged likely to be a technical artifact of the sequencing pipeline. A further reported finding was that TCR beta sequences accurately predicted the HLA-A and HLA-B alleles for most subjects in the first cohort. In the study, approximately 160 TCR beta chains were listed as associated with cytomegalovirus. According to a later genetic analysis, donors in an Asian-associated ancestry cluster had fewer N-insertions in productive TCRs than the approximately 650-donor mean. Because counts were too low, more than 15 rarely observed V segments, including chromosome 9 orphons, were excluded from the earlier analysis of 500 to 700 of the donors. Roughly uniform sequencing depth across donors was assumed in presence/absence analyses, although this assumption may not hold. The cohort was sequenced for TCR beta chains only, and without alpha or paired-chain data the features that could be detected were limited. Because the 87-base-pair reads could not distinguish some IMGT-functional V segments, including TRBV6-2 and TRBV6-3, those segments were excluded. A later analysis found that TCR association rates varied across HLA loci, with DRB1 alleles showing the most associated TCRs and HLA-C alleles the fewest. A few of the identified cytomegalovirus-associated TCR beta chains were confirmed in vitro to be specific for cytomegalovirus antigens. Because HLA typing was missing for some donors at each locus, association tests included only the typed subset. The classifier was reported to diagnose cytomegalovirus status with high specificity and sensitivity in both the original cohort and the validation cohort. In a later analysis, most CMV-associated TCR beta chains were found to appear HLA-restricted, with HLA associations seemingly driven largely by CMV exposure. A later analysis reported that several top co-occurrence clusters appeared linked to parvovirus B19, influenza, CMV and Epstein-Barr virus. Most TCR sequences were seen in very few donors, while some public TCRs were found in many individuals. The only immune exposure information available for the cohort was CMV serostatus. An association between a missense DCLRE1C variant and V-gene and J-gene trimming of TCR beta chains was found in a later genetic analysis and replicated in an independent cohort. When HLA alleles, especially DR and DQ, strongly co-occurred, TCR associations were difficult to assign to individual alleles. In a later analysis, HLA-associated TCR beta chains showed more clonal expansion and lower generation probabilities than non-associated chains that were equally common. According to the authors, the approach could potentially be generalized to other disease states and immunological phenotypes. In a later analysis, about 16,000 TCR beta sequences were associated with specific HLA alleles at a false discovery rate of 0.05.

What was sequenced was PBMCs. This receptor was obtained from a man aged 25 to 45 in good health and CMV-seronegative. This sequence uses TRBV28 and TRBJ1-2; D gene: possibly TRBD1, on 5 matching bases. The CDR3 protein: CASSLVGVGQGYGYTF. The nucleotide sequence reads as follows: TGTGCCAGCAGTTTAGTGGGTGTGGGGCAGGGATATGGCTACACCTTC.